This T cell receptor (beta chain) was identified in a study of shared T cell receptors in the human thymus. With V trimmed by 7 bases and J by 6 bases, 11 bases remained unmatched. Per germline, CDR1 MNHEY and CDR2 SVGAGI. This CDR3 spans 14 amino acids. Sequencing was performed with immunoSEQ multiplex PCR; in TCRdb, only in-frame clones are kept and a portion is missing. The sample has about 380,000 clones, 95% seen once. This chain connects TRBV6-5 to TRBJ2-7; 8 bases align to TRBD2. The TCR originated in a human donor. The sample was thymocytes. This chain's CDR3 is CASTQRGLGVEQYF. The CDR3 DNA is TGTGCCAGCACCCAAAGGGGACTAGGTGTCGAGCAGTACTTC.